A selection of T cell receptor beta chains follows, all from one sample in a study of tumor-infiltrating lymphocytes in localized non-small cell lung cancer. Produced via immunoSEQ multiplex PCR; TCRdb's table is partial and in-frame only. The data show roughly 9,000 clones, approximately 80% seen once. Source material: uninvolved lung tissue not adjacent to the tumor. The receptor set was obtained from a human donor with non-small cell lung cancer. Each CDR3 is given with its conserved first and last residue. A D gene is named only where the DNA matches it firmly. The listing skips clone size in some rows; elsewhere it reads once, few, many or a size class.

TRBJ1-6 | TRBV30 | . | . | CAWSVGGGGHNSPLHF | TGTGCCTGGAGTGTTGGGGGTGGGGGGCATAATTCACCCCTCCACTTT
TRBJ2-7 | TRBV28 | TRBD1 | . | CASRGDSLAYEQYF | TGTGCCAGCAGAGGGGACAGTCTAGCCTACGAGCAGTACTTC
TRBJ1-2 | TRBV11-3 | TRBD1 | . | CASSSSGQYYGYTF | TGTGCCAGCAGCTCGTCGGGACAGTACTATGGCTACACCTTC
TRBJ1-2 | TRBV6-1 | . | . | CASSEAEGLGYTF | TGTGCCAGCAGTGAAGCGGAGGGGTTGGGCTACACCTTC
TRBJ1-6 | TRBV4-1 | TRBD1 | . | CASSYASDRGLFNSPLHF | TGCGCCAGCAGCTATGCCTCAGACAGGGGTTTGTTTAATTCACCCCTCCACTTT
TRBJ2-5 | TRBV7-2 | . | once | CASSLARGQETQYF | TGTGCCAGCAGCTTAGCGCGCGGGCAAGAGACCCAGTACTTC
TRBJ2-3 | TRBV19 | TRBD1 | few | CASSALPGQGTDTQYF | TGTGCCAGTAGTGCCCTGCCGGGACAGGGAACAGATACGCAGTATTTT
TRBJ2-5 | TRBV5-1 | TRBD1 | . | CASSLGQGAETQYF | TGCGCCAGCAGCTTGGGACAGGGGGCGGAGACCCAGTACTTC
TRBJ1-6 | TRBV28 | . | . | CASSTNREGSPLHF | TGTGCCAGCAGTACGAACAGGGAGGGGTCCCCCCTCCACTTT
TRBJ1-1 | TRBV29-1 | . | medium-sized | CSVGRGERTEAFF | TGCAGCGTTGGGAGAGGGGAGAGGACTGAAGCTTTCTTT
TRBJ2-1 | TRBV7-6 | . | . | CASSLRATSYNEQFF | TGTGCCAGCAGCTTGCGGGCTACCTCCTACAATGAGCAGTTCTTC
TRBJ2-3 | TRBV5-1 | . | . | CASQRGSTDTQYF | TGCGCCAGCCAACGGGGGAGCACAGATACGCAGTATTTT
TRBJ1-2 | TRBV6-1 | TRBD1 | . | CASSDPGGSNYGYTF | TGTGCCAGCAGTGATCCAGGGGGCAGCAACTATGGCTACACCTTC
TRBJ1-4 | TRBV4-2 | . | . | CASSRTTGFQEKLFF | TGTGCCAGCAGCCGCACGACAGGTTTTCAGGAAAAACTGTTTTTT
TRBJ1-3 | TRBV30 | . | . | CALEVRGNTIYF | TGTGCCCTGGAGGTCCGTGGAAACACCATATATTTT
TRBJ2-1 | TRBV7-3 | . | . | CASSLEGGRGNEQFF | TGTGCCAGCAGCTTAGAGGGGGGGAGAGGGAATGAGCAGTTCTTC
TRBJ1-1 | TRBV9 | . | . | CASSISSSTEAFF | TGTGCCAGCAGCATTAGTTCCAGCACTGAAGCTTTCTTT
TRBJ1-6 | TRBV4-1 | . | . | CASSQSGMGNSPLHF | TGCGCCAGCAGCCAGTCAGGCATGGGTAATTCACCCCTCCACTTT
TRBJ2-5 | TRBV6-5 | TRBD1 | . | CASSFQGAETQYF | TGTGCCAGCAGCTTTCAGGGGGCAGAGACCCAGTACTTC
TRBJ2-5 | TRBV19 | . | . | CASSLPGGIQETQYF | TGTGCCAGTAGTCTGCCTGGGGGGATCCAAGAGACCCAGTACTTC
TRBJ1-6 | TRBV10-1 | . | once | CASLIGRHSYNSPLHF | TGCGCCAGCCTCATAGGGCGGCACTCCTATAATTCACCCCTCCACTTT
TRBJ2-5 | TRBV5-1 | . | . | CASSFNKAETQYF | TGCGCCAGCAGCTTTAACAAAGCGGAGACCCAGTACTTC
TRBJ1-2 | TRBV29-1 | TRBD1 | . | CSVEGTGGTSGYTF | TGCAGCGTTGAGGGGACAGGGGGCACAAGTGGCTACACCTTC
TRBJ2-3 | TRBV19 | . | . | CASSIGPSTDTQYF | TGTGCCAGTAGTATCGGTCCTAGCACAGATACGCAGTATTTT
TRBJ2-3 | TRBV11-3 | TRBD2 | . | CASSLGTSGGASDTQYF | TGTGCCAGCAGCTTAGGGACTAGCGGGGGGGCCTCAGATACGCAGTATTTT
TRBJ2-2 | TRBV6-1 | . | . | CASSESLGGSNTGELFF | TGTGCCAGCAGTGAAAGTTTAGGAGGGTCGAACACCGGGGAGCTGTTTTTT
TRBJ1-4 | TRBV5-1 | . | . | CASSLMLQGEKLFF | TGCGCCAGCAGCTTGATGCTGCAGGGTGAAAAACTGTTTTTT
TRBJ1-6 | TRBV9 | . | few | CASSGGAGVDSPLHF | TGTGCCAGCAGCGGTGGGGCAGGGGTTGACTCACCCCTCCACTTT
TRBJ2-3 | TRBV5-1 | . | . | CASSSGTSSTDTQYF | TGCGCCAGCAGCTCCGGGACCTCCAGCACAGATACGCAGTATTTT
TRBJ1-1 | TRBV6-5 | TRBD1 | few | CASSYPGQGTEAFF | TGTGCCAGCAGTTACCCCGGACAGGGCACTGAAGCTTTCTTT
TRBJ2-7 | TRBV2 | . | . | CASSRLTWEQYF | TGTGCCAGCAGCAGACTGACTTGGGAGCAGTACTTC
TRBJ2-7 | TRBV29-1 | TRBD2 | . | CSVMTSGGAYEQYF | TGCAGCGTTATGACTAGCGGGGGGGCCTACGAGCAGTACTTC
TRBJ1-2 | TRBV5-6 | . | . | CASSLVGAANYGYTF | TGTGCCAGCAGCTTGGTAGGGGCCGCTAACTATGGCTACACCTTC
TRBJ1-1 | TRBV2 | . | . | CASSVGGSGNTEAFF | TGTGCCAGCAGTGTCGGAGGCAGTGGAAACACTGAAGCTTTCTTT
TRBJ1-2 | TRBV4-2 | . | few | CASSLDIGGYTF | TGTGCCAGCAGCTTAGACATCGGGGGCTACACCTTC
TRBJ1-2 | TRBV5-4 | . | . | CASSGDRYGYTF | TGTGCCAGCAGCGGAGACAGATATGGCTACACCTTC
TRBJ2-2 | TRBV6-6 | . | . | CASTPRGAGELFF | TGTGCCAGCACACCAAGGGGGGCCGGGGAGCTGTTTTTT
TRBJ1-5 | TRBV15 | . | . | CATSRRTRGENQPQHF | TGTGCCACCAGCAGACGTACCAGGGGAGAGAATCAGCCCCAGCATTTT
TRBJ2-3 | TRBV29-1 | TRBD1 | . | CSVVGTGGFKDTQYF | TGCAGCGTTGTAGGGACAGGGGGCTTTAAAGATACGCAGTATTTT
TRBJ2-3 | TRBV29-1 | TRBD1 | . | CSVVSTGGADTQYF | TGCAGCGTTGTCTCAACAGGGGGCGCAGATACGCAGTATTTT
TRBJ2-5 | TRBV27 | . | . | CASSPQGGPETQYF | TGTGCCAGCAGTCCGCAAGGGGGGCCGGAGACCCAGTACTTC
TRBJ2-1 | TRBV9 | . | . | CASSPWWTNLNEQFF | TGTGCCAGCAGCCCCTGGTGGACCAATCTCAATGAGCAGTTCTTC
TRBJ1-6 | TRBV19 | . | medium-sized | CASSIGGNSGSPLHF | TGTGCCAGTAGTATCGGGGGCAACAGTGGTTCACCCCTCCACTTT
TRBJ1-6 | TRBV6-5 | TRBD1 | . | CASSWTGSSPLHF | TGTGCCAGCAGTTGGACAGGGAGTTCACCCCTCCACTTT
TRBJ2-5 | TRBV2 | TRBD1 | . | CASNRGQETQYF | TGTGCCAGCAACAGGGGGCAAGAGACCCAGTACTTC
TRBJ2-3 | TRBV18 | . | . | CASSRRTDTQYF | TGTGCCAGCTCACGGAGGACAGATACGCAGTATTTT
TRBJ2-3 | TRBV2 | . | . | CASRATERTDTQYF | TGTGCCAGCAGGGCTACGGAACGCACAGATACGCAGTATTTT
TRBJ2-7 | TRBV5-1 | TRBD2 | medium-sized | CASSLSPGGVYEQYF | TGCGCCAGCAGCCTAAGCCCGGGGGGGGTCTACGAGCAGTACTTC
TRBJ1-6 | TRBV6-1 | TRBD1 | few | CASTETGGAGSPLHF | TGTGCCAGCACCGAGACAGGGGGCGCAGGTTCACCCCTCCACTTT
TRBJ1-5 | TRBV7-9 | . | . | CASSLDSNQPQHF | TGTGCCAGCAGCTTAGATAGCAATCAGCCCCAGCATTTT